The TCR beta chain described here comes from a study of blood T cell repertoires in COVID-19. Using immunoSEQ multiplex PCR, the repertoire was profiled, and TCRdb retains in-frame clones only, with some absent. The table has 220,000 or so clones, 85% to 90% seen once; the top ten hold over 12%. In its sample, this clone was seen a few times. Between the trimmed V and J ends, which lost 7 bases and 0 bases, there was a span of 19 bases. Germline V gene sequence: CDR1 SNHLY, CDR2 FYNNEI. CDR3 length: 17 amino acids. The sequence came from a woman between 50 and 59 years old with acute COVID-19. J is TRBJ1-3 and V is TRBV2, with D possibly TRBD1 on 6 matching bases. The specimen was PBMCs or T cells enriched from blood (not recorded which). CDR3 nucleotides: TGTGCCAGCACCGGGGACATTTTATCCTCCTCTGGAAACACCATATATTTT. Residues: CASTGDILSSSGNTIYF.